These 27 T cell receptor beta chains were sequenced from one sample in a study of beta chain features in type 1 diabetes. Every bit of the isolated RNA underwent reverse transcription, so sequencing read expressed TCRB transcripts. TCRdb's copy holds only in-frame clones and misses some; the assay was immunoSEQ multiplex PCR. This table has 150,000 to 200,000 clones, roughly 9% appearing once. These receptors lack a known antigen. General observations from the study: Within each of all four CD4+ subsets, Type 1 diabetes patients had TCRB CDR3s that were moderately but significantly shorter.

The sequenced material came from central memory CD4+ T cells from blood. These receptors all stem from a woman aged 25 to 39 with type 1 diabetes.

This clone was observed a few times. V gene TRBV19 combines with J gene TRBJ2-1; TRBD2 might be the D (6 bases). Trimming cost V 2 bases and J 4 bases, with 12 bases left between them. This CDR3 comprises 15 residues. Germline V lookup: CDR1 LNHDA, CDR2 SQIVND (reference sequence). The CDR3 nucleotides are TGTGCCAGTAGTATATCCGGGAGTAATTACAATGAGCAGTTCTTC. Its protein is CASSISGSNYNEQFF.

This clone was observed a few times. This chain links TRBV21-1 with TRBJ2-7; TRBD2 was called by the table and not checked on the DNA. TRBV21-1 is deemed a pseudogene. The CDR3 sequence is 20 residues long. The CDR3 DNA follows: TGTGCCAGCAGCAAAGGGGGGGGACTAGCGCTTCTAAGGAGCTCCTACGAGCAGTACTTC. Translated, it gives CASSKGGGLALLRSSYEQYF.

This clone was recorded a few times. The rearrangement links TRBV15 to TRBJ1-2; TRBD1 matches 7 bases. Germline V CDR1 and CDR2: LNHNV, YYDKDF (reference sequence). CDR3 size: 16 residues. J was trimmed by 2 bases and V by 6 bases; bases with no gene match: 12. The CDR3 nucleotides are TGTGCCACCAGTAACTCTCCGACAGGGACCAACTATGGCTACACCTTC. It yields the protein CATSNSPTGTNYGYTF.

This clone was observed a handful of times. The genes are TRBV5-1 and TRBJ2-6; no firm D call. This CDR3 is 15 amino acids long. V lost 0 bases, J lost 0 bases, and 4 bases lay in between. Germline assignment: CDR1 SGHRS and CDR2 YFSETQ. CDR3 DNA sequence: TGCGCCAGCAGCTTGGATATCTCTGGGGCCAACGTCCTGACTTTC. It specifies CASSLDISGANVLTF.

V is TRBV6-1 and J is TRBJ2-1, with TRBD2 as a possible D gene (6 bases). The CDR3 contains 15 residues. Germline-derived CDR1 and CDR2 are MNHNS and SASEGT. Trimming removed 2 bases at V and 4 bases at J, with 12 bases between. CDR3 coding DNA: TGTGCCAGCAGTGAAAGGGAGGACCCTTACAATGAGCAGTTCTTC. This codes for CASSEREDPYNEQFF.

This clone was counted between two and nine times. This rearrangement joins TRBV7-2 to TRBJ1-1, with D possibly TRBD1 on 6 matching bases. The CDR3 is made up of 14 amino acids. V was clipped by 7 bases and J by 1 base, with 13 bases between them. Germline CDR1 reads SGHTA; CDR2 reads FQGNSA. The CDR3 bases are TGTGCCAGCACCCCGGGACATTCGAACACTGAAGCTTTCTTT. As protein: CASTPGHSNTEAFF.

CDR3 coding DNA: TGTGCCAGCAGTGACTGGGGGGTCGATCAGCCCCAGCATTTT. Protein sequence: CASSDWGVDQPQHF. The chain recombines TRBV2 with TRBJ1-5, with TRBD1 as a possible D gene (5 bases). There are 14 residues in the CDR3. V lost 3 bases, J lost 5 bases, and 11 bases lay in between. Germline V CDR1 and CDR2: SNHLY, FYNNEI.

The J gene is TRBJ2-1, the V gene TRBV19, with 13 bases aligning to TRBD2. Germline V CDR1 and CDR2: LNHDA, SQIVND (reference sequence). V lost 10 bases and J lost 7; bases outside the gene matches: 7. This CDR3 has 14 residues. The CDR3 coding sequence is TGTGCCACAACTAGCGGGAGGGCAGGGAATGAGCAGTTCTTC. It translates to CATTSGRAGNEQFF. Filled out from reference TRBV19 and TRBJ2-1, the complete variable domain reads DGGITQSPKYLFRKEGQNVTLSCEQNLNHDAMYWYRQDPGQGLRLIYYSQIVNDFQKGDIAEGYSVSREKKESFPLTVTSAQKNPTAFYLCATTSGRAGNEQFFGPGTRLTVL.

V gene TRBV7-9 combines with J gene TRBJ2-1; 8 bases are shared with TRBD2. The junction had 15 bases not matched to a gene; V was cut back by 6 bases and J by 5 bases. This CDR3 contains 17 residues. CDR1 is SEHNR, CDR2 FQNEAQ, per germline (reference sequence). The CDR3 DNA reads as TGTGCCAGCAGGCCCGGGACTAGAGGGCCCCTTCACAATGAGCAGTTCTTC. Protein: CASRPGTRGPLHNEQFF.

The table lists this clone with a few counts. The genes are TRBV28 and TRBJ1-1, with TRBD1 matching over 9 bases. This CDR3 comprises 15 residues. The V segment lost 7 bases and the J segment 7 bases; nucleotides outside the gene matches: 13. The germline V gene has CDR1 MDHEN and CDR2 SYDVKM. CDR3 nucleotides: TGTGCCAGCAAACTAGGGGGGACAGGGACGGTTGAAGCTTTCTTT. Protein: CASKLGGTGTVEAFF. Variable domain in full (rest from reference TRBV28 and TRBJ1-1): DVKVTQSSRYLVKRTGEKVFLECVQDMDHENMFWYRQDPGLGLRLIYFSYDVKMKEKGDIPEGYSVSREKKERFSLILESASTNQTSMYLCASKLGGTGTVEAFFGQGTRLTVV.

The rearrangement joins TRBV5-1 to TRBJ2-3, with a possible D match to TRBD1 (5 bases). There are 15 residues in the CDR3. The germline V gene has CDR1 SGHRS and CDR2 YFSETQ. Trimming took 0 bases from V and 4 from J, leaving 12 bases between them. CDR3: CASSLAYQGPDTQYF. The DNA of the CDR3 is TGCGCCAGCAGCTTGGCCTATCAGGGTCCAGATACGCAGTATTTT. The entire variable domain, with the rest obtained from reference TRBV5-1 and TRBJ2-3, is as follows: KAGVTQTPRYLIKTRGQQVTLSCSPISGHRSVSWYQQTPGQGLQFLFEYFSETQRNKGNFPGRFSGRQFSNSRSEMNVSTLELGDSALYLCASSLAYQGPDTQYFGPGTRLTVL.

The sample holds a few counts of this clone. The rearrangement joins TRBV18 to TRBJ1-2; 8 positions agree with TRBD1. The CDR3 totals 14 residues. J lost 3 bases, V lost 4 bases, and 4 bases had no gene match. From germline, CDR1 is KGHSH and CDR2 LQKENI. The CDR3 reads CASSLGQGDYGYTF. CDR3 bases: TGTGCCAGCTCACTTGGACAGGGAGACTATGGCTACACCTTC. Supplemented by reference TRBV18 and TRBJ1-2, the full variable domain reads NAGVMQNPRHLVRRRGQEARLRCSPMKGHSHVYWYRQLPEEGLKFMVYLQKENIIDESGMPKERFSAEFPKEGPSILRIQQVVRGDSAAYFCASSLGQGDYGYTFGSGTRLTVV.

The rearrangement joins TRBV28 to TRBJ1-5, with 8 bases matching TRBD1. Looked up from germline, CDR1 is MDHEN and CDR2 is SYDVKM. The CDR3 is made up of 18 amino acids. V shed 4 bases, J shed 4 bases, and the junction held 15 bases outside the gene matches. The CDR3, as DNA: TGTGCCAGCAGTTCTGTCCCGGGCGCTGGACAGGGAAATCAGCCCCAGCATTTT. It specifies CASSSVPGAGQGNQPQHF.

The chain carries TRBV30 and TRBJ2-5; 8 bases map to TRBD2. The CDR3 totals 13 residues. The germline V gene encodes CDR1 GTSNPN and CDR2 SVGIG (reference sequence). The V segment lost 6 bases and the J segment 2 bases; nucleotides outside the gene matches: 5. CDR3 nucleotide sequence: TGTGCCTGTAGAACTAGCGGTCAAGAGACCCAGTACTTC. This encodes CACRTSGQETQYF.

There are a few counts of this clone. The genes are TRBV5-1 and TRBJ2-3; D gene uncertain. Per germline, CDR1 SGHRS and CDR2 YFSETQ. This CDR3 comprises 13 residues. The V end was cut by 4 bases, the J end by 3 bases, with 9 bases between. The CDR3 sequence is CASSTRHTDTQYF. The CDR3 nucleotides are TGCGCCAGCAGCACGCGGCATACAGATACGCAGTATTTT.

The chain couples TRBV2 to TRBJ2-5; the match to TRBD2 covers 8 bases. Germline V gene sequence: CDR1 SNHLY, CDR2 FYNNEI. J was trimmed by 2 bases and V by 5 bases; bases with no gene match: 4. The length of the CDR3 is 14 residues. The CDR3 loop is CASSSTSAQETQYF. CDR3 DNA: TGTGCCAGCAGTTCGACTAGCGCACAAGAGACCCAGTACTTC. The full variable domain, its missing parts supplied by reference TRBV2 and TRBJ2-5, is EPEVTQTPSHQVTQMGQEVILRCVPISNHLYFYWYRQILGQKVEFLVSFYNNEISEKSEIFDDQFSVERPDGSNFTLKIRSTKLEDSAMYFCASSSTSAQETQYFGPGTRLLVL.

This clone was detected only a few times. The rearrangement uses TRBV7-3 and TRBJ2-1; 12 bases are shared with TRBD2. The junction had 4 bases not matched to a gene; V was cut back by 4 bases and J by 6 bases. This CDR3 region has 15 residues. In germline, CDR1 is SGHTA, CDR2 FQGTGA. CDR3 sequence (DNA): TGTGCCAGCAGCTCCCCGGGACTAGCGGGCAATGAGCAGTTCTTC. Translated: CASSSPGLAGNEQFF.

Here the CDR3 reads CATPKGVAGGIRTDTQYF. Here the CDR3 DNA reads TGTGCCACTCCAAAAGGAGTTGCGGGAGGAATCAGGACAGATACGCAGTATTTT. The chain links TRBV2 to TRBJ2-3, with 8 bases lining up with TRBD2. V shed 10 bases and J 3 bases; nucleotides not matched to a gene: 21. The CDR3 runs to 18 residues. Germline V gives CDR1 SNHLY, CDR2 FYNNEI.

This clone was detected a few times. The rearrangement uses TRBV7-2 and TRBJ2-1; 12 bases are a match to TRBD2. V dropped 4 bases and J dropped 11; count of bases not matched to a gene: 3. Germline CDR1 reads SGHTA; CDR2 reads FQGNSA. This CDR3 has 13 amino acids. The CDR3 DNA reads as TGTGCCAGCAGCTCAACTAGCGGGAGGCAGCAGTTCTTC. As protein: CASSSTSGRQQFF.

The table lists this clone with many counts. The chain recombines TRBV18 with TRBJ2-7; 10 nucleotides agree with TRBD1. This CDR3 has 16 amino acids. Germline V gene lookup returns CDR1 KGHSH and CDR2 LQKENI. Losses at the gene ends were 1 base for V and 4 bases for J; bases not matched to a gene: 7. The DNA of the CDR3 is TGTGCCAGCTCACCACTGGGACAGGGGTTCTCGTACGAGCAGTACTTC. Amino acids: CASSPLGQGFSYEQYF.

The rearrangement uses TRBV5-1 and TRBJ2-2; possibly TRBD1 for D (6 bases). The CDR3 loop spans 14 amino acids. Germline V gene lookup returns CDR1 SGHRS and CDR2 YFSETQ. V was trimmed by 4 bases and J by 7 bases, leaving 14 bases between them. In DNA, the CDR3 is TGCGCCAGCAGCCCAGGGGATTCTGACGGGGAGCTGTTTTTT. Translated: CASSPGDSDGELFF.

The chain recombines TRBV4-1 with TRBJ2-1, with 10 bases aligning to TRBD2. This CDR3 comprises 17 residues. V dropped 4 bases and J dropped 8; count of bases not matched to a gene: 14. Germline V gene lookup returns CDR1 MGHRA and CDR2 YSYEKL. CDR3 residues: CASSRARLSGRADEQFF. CDR3 DNA: TGCGCCAGCAGCCGGGCTAGACTAAGCGGGAGGGCCGATGAGCAGTTCTTC.

The gene calls are TRBV29-1 and TRBJ2-5; D unclear. Germline CDR1 reads SQVTM; CDR2 reads ANQGSEA. V shed 7 bases and J shed 4 bases, with 4 bases lying between them. The CDR3 totals 9 residues. As DNA, the CDR3 is TGCAGCGCGGGAGAGACCCAGTACTTC. This codes for CSAGETQYF.

This clone was detected only a few times. V gene TRBV28 combines with J gene TRBJ2-6, with 7 bases identical to TRBD2. The CDR3 has 15 residues. The V gene's germline CDR1 is MDHEN and CDR2 SYDVKM. V was pared by 3 bases and J by 2 bases, with 1 base of the junction left unmatched. The CDR3 region is CASSFRGAGANVLTF. CDR3 sequence (DNA): TGTGCCAGCAGTTTCCGGGGGGCTGGGGCCAACGTCCTGACTTTC. Supplemented by reference TRBV28 and TRBJ2-6, the full variable domain reads DVKVTQSSRYLVKRTGEKVFLECVQDMDHENMFWYRQDPGLGLRLIYFSYDVKMKEKGDIPEGYSVSREKKERFSLILESASTNQTSMYLCASSFRGAGANVLTFGAGSRLTVL.

This clone has only a few counts. The chain employs TRBV29-1 and TRBJ1-5, with 11 bases matching TRBD1. Per germline, CDR1 SQVTM and CDR2 ANQGSEA. With V trimmed by 4 bases and J by 5 bases, 4 bases remained unmatched. The CDR3 is made up of 14 amino acids. The CDR3 region has the DNA TGCAGCGTTGGGACAGGGGGCGCTTATCAGCCCCAGCATTTT. Protein product: CSVGTGGAYQPQHF.

V gene TRBV30 combines with J gene TRBJ2-1; the match to TRBD2 covers 14 bases. The ends lost 1 base at V and 4 bases at J; junction bases unmatched: 0. CDR1 and CDR2 (germline): GTSNPN, SVGIG (reference sequence). This CDR3 spans 15 amino acids. CDR3 in DNA: TGTGCCTGGAGTGGACTAGCGGGAGGGTACAATGAGCAGTTCTTC. Residues: CAWSGLAGGYNEQFF.

The chain recombines TRBV9 with TRBJ2-1; D might be TRBD2 (6 bases). The CDR3 loop spans 15 amino acids. Deletions cut 0 bases from V and 7 bases from J, with 14 bases between. Germline CDR1 and CDR2: SGDLS and YYNGEE. The CDR3 protein is CASSVVSGPWNEQFF. CDR3 nucleotides: TGTGCCAGCAGCGTAGTAAGCGGGCCATGGAATGAGCAGTTCTTC.